Here is one T cell receptor (beta chain) with its context. This sample is part of a study of T cell responses to AZD1222 COVID-19 vaccine. Sequencing was performed with immunoSEQ multiplex PCR; in TCRdb, only in-frame clones are kept and a portion is missing. The table records 120,000 to 150,000 clones, roughly 89% of them present only once. The CDR3 is made up of 13 amino acids. CDR1 is SNHLY and CDR2 is FYNNEI in the germline V gene. The ends were cut back, 4 bases at V and 6 bases at J, with 13 bases in the middle. The sample was peripheral blood, taken on day 0 of AZD1222 vaccination. The sequence was collected from an adult in good health. This chain connects TRBV2 to TRBJ2-7; D is perhaps TRBD1 (6 bases). CDR3 nucleotides: TGTGCCAGCAGTGGGACGGAAGGGGGCGAGCAGTACTTC. This translates into CASSGTEGGEQYF.